The clone carrying this TCR beta chain was detected only once. The sample originates from a study of T cells in localized non-small cell lung cancer. The repertoire was sequenced with immunoSEQ multiplex PCR; TCRdb's copy has only in-frame clones and lacks some. The repertoire has about 19,000 clones, about 90% of them found once; the top ten carry approximately 2.7%. The CDR3 extends over 16 amino acids. This TCR came from a woman aged 35-75 years with stage I lung adenocarcinoma. V gene TRBV12-1 combines with J gene TRBJ1-2. TRBV12-1 is an annotated pseudogene. The specimen was peripheral blood, collected before any cancer treatment. The CDR3 bases are TGTGCCAGCAGCCTCGGGAGGGCCCCTTCTAGCTATGGCTACACCTTC. This translates into CASSLGRAPSSYGYTF.